Each of the 27 T cell receptor beta chains below was sequenced from the same sample in a study of shared clonotypes between healthy human individuals (TCRdb year 2020). Receptors were amplified or captured by the immunoSEQ multiplex PCR assay. Imported from immuneACCESS, the table was reduced by TCRdb to in-frame sequences with V and J called. These copies leave out some clones; in studies compared against another copy, an unresolved V gene accounts for under half, and the cause of the remainder is not known. This sample comprises about 490,000 clones, more than 65% of them detected only once. 10% to 15% of the sample rests with the top ten. Input material: PBMCs. These receptors were obtained from a middle-aged woman in good health. Some clones in this sample may be carry-over from other donors' samples.

In regard to this clone: This may come from a read error, since a much larger clone is one base off. V and J are TRBV28 and TRBJ2-3, with 9 bases that match TRBD2. The CDR3 is made up of 14 amino acids. Germline V gene lookup returns CDR1 MDHEN and CDR2 SYDVKM. The DNA of the CDR3 is TGTGCCGGCTCTAGCGGGGCTAGCACATATACGCAGTATTTT. This translates into CAGSSGASTYTQYF.

This clone was seen many times. The chain is built from TRBV11-2 and TRBJ1-4; D gene uncertain. The V gene lost 8 bases and the J gene lost 4 bases, with 11 bases spanning the gap. The length of the CDR3 is 13 residues. Germline CDR1 is SGHAT and CDR2 is FQNNGV. The CDR3 region has the DNA TGTGCCAGCGTGCCCCTCGATAATGAAAAACTGTTTTTT. Translated, it gives CASVPLDNEKLFF.

V and J are TRBV5-5 and TRBJ1-4; 8 nucleotides align to TRBD1. Germline loops: CDR1 SGHKS, CDR2 YYEKEE (reference sequence). Unmatched junction bases numbered 11, after V lost 2 bases and J lost 8 bases. The CDR3 has 16 residues. This CDR3 is CASSLVAGGAGEKLFF. The DNA of the CDR3 is TGTGCCAGCAGCTTAGTTGCAGGGGGCGCCGGGGAAAAACTGTTTTTT.

This clone was counted once. A read error is possible here, since a much larger clone lies one base away. The chain employs TRBV7-2 and TRBJ2-3; D remains ambiguous. CDR1 is SGHTA, CDR2 FQGNSA, per germline. Trimming shortened V by 5 bases and J by 0 bases, and 3 bases separated the two germline ends. This CDR3 region has 12 residues. The CDR3 bases are TGTGCCAGCAGCACTAGCACAGATACGCAGTATTTT. Translation: CASSTSTDTQYF. Based on the CDR3 plus reference TRBV7-2 and TRBJ2-3, the full variable domain is GAGVSQSPSNKVTEKGKDVELRCDPISGHTALYWYRQSLGQGLEFLIYFQGNSAPDKSGLPSDRFSAERTGGSVSTLTIQRTQQEDSAVYLCASSTSTDTQYFGPGTRLTVL.

Regarding this clone: Since a far larger clone is one base different, this is likely a read error. This same CDR3 is encoded by further DNA sequences in the sample. Written as DNA, the CDR3 is TGTGCCTGGAGTGTACCGTCCCCTTCGGGGAACACTGAAGCTTTCTTC. Encoded protein: CAWSVPSPSGNTEAFF. V gene TRBV30 combines with J gene TRBJ1-1, with no clear D. The germline gives CDR1 GTSNPN, CDR2 SVGIG (reference sequence). This CDR3 contains 16 residues.

A note on this clone: It is likely a read error: a sequence one base away is far more abundant. This sample also contains other DNA sequences that code for the same CDR3. V is TRBV9 and J is TRBJ1-4; D is perhaps TRBD1 (5 bases). Germline V lookup: CDR1 SGDLS, CDR2 YYNGEE. This CDR3 region has 14 residues. The CDR3 loop is CASSAGGANEKLFF. DNA for the CDR3: TGTGCCAGCAGCGCGGGGGGAGCTAATGAGAAACTGTTTTTT.

This clone was seen a few times. The CDR3 region has the DNA TGTGCCAGCAGTTTGGACAGGTGGCAGCCCCAGCATTTT. The encoded protein is CASSLDRWQPQHF. The rearrangement links TRBV6-1 to TRBJ1-5; 7 nucleotides match TRBD1. The V gene's germline CDR1 is MNHNS and CDR2 SASEGT. This CDR3 comprises 13 residues. The trim removed 5 bases at V and 7 bases at J, leaving 5 bases unmatched.

For this clone: A far larger clone is one base from this, pointing to a likely read error. Within the sample, other DNA sequences also encode this same CDR3. The rearrangement links TRBV5-1 to TRBJ2-5, with 7 bases identical to TRBD2. The V gene's germline CDR1 is SGHRS and CDR2 YFSETQ. This CDR3 comprises 14 residues. In nucleotides, the CDR3 is TGCGCCAGTAGCTTCACCCTAGCGGAAGAGACCCAGTACTTC. Protein product: CASSFTLAEETQYF.

This rearrangement joins TRBV5-4 to TRBJ2-7; perhaps TRBD1 as D (6 bases). The CDR3 is 15 amino acids. Germline lookup yields CDR1 SGHNT and CDR2 YYREEE (reference sequence). Trimming removed 0 bases from V and 6 bases from J, with 16 bases in between. CDR3 nucleotide sequence: TGTGCCAGCAGCTTGGCGGACTCGGGCAGGGGCGAGCAGTACTTC. It is translated as CASSLADSGRGEQYF.

This clone appeared a single time. The J gene is TRBJ1-5, the V gene TRBV6-5; D call uncertain. The V gene's germline CDR1 is MNHEY and CDR2 SVGAGI. This CDR3 region has 14 residues. Trimming pared 4 bases from V and 7 bases from J, leaving 14 bases between. CDR3 DNA sequence: TGTGCCAGCAGTTCGCTCACGATTGGACAGCCCCAGCATTTT. Protein product: CASSSLTIGQPQHF.

The rearrangement uses TRBV6-5 and TRBJ2-6, with D possibly matching TRBD1 (5 bases). The ends were cut back, 8 bases at V and 2 bases at J, with 10 bases in the middle. The CDR3 consists of 14 residues. Germline-derived CDR1 and CDR2 are MNHEY and SVGAGI. The CDR3 is CASLTGAGANVLTF. As DNA, the CDR3 is TGTGCCAGCTTAACAGGAGCTGGGGCCAACGTCCTGACTTTC.

The chain couples TRBV28 to TRBJ1-2, with D unclear. Trimming removed 1 base from V and 3 bases from J, with 9 bases in between. This CDR3 spans 14 amino acids. The V gene's germline CDR1 is MDHEN and CDR2 SYDVKM. CDR3 residues: CASSLFAEYYGYTF. Written as DNA, the CDR3 is TGTGCCAGCAGTTTATTTGCGGAATACTATGGCTACACCTTC.

The rearrangement joins TRBV9 to TRBJ2-7, with 11 bases aligning to TRBD2. Germline CDR1 and CDR2: SGDLS and YYNGEE. This CDR3 spans 14 amino acids. Germline trimming cut 0 bases from V and 6 bases from J; bases unmatched to any gene: 2. CDR3 nucleotide sequence: TGTGCCAGCAGCGTAGGGGGACTAGCGGTCGAGCAGTACTTC. Translating gives CASSVGGLAVEQYF.

This clone was seen just once. This is likely an artifact of a read error, given a far larger clone one base away. This chain connects TRBV10-3 to TRBJ2-3, with 14 nucleotides matching TRBD2. The CDR3 loop spans 14 amino acids. The germline V gene has CDR1 ENHRY and CDR2 SYGVKD. The CDR3 sequence is CAIGTSGSTDAQYF. The CDR3 region has the DNA TGTGCCATCGGGACTAGCGGGAGCACAGATGCGCAGTATTTT.

This chain links TRBV10-3 with TRBJ1-5, with 8 bases identical to TRBD1. Germline assignment: CDR1 ENHRY and CDR2 SYGVKD. This CDR3 region has 14 residues. The junction had 7 bases not matched to a gene; V was cut back by 10 bases and J by 2 bases. The CDR3 sequence: CATGQGLGNQPQHF. The CDR3 DNA follows: TGTGCCACCGGACAGGGTTTGGGCAATCAGCCCCAGCATTTT.

This chain joins TRBV6-1 and TRBJ1-5, with 7 positions matching TRBD1. The CDR3 totals 14 residues. The J segment lost 6 bases and the V segment lost 1 base, leaving 3 bases of the junction unmatched. Germline lookup yields CDR1 MNHNS and CDR2 SASEGT. The CDR3 region is CASSEDRGAQPQHF. As DNA, the CDR3 is TGTGCCAGCAGTGAAGACAGGGGAGCTCAGCCCCAGCATTTT.

J is TRBJ2-7 and V is TRBV5-5; TRBD2 agrees at 7 bases. Per the germline V gene, CDR1 is SGHKS and CDR2 is YYEKEE (reference sequence). The length of the CDR3 is 15 residues. V lost 0 bases and J lost 6; bases outside the gene matches: 9. The CDR3 nucleotides are TGTGCCAGCAGCTTGGTCTTAGCGGGCACTGGCGAGCAGTACTTC. It codes for CASSLVLAGTGEQYF.

The CDR3 DNA follows: TGTGCCAGCAGCCAACTTCTAGAAGCGTCGAACAATGAGCAGTTCTTC. Translation gives CASSQLLEASNNEQFF. This chain connects TRBV14 to TRBJ2-1; no clear D. The ends were cut back, 2 bases at V and 5 bases at J, with 16 bases in the middle. Germline V gene lookup returns CDR1 SGHDN and CDR2 FVKESK. This CDR3 has 16 amino acids.

J is TRBJ2-6 and V is TRBV10-2, with D uncertain. The CDR3 is made up of 14 amino acids. Germline CDR1 WSHSY, CDR2 SAAADI. Trimming pared 2 bases from V and 4 bases from J, leaving 6 bases between. The CDR3 region has the DNA TGCGCCAGCAGTGAGGCTGGGGGGGCCAACGTCCTGACTTTC. This encodes CASSEAGGANVLTF.

This clone occurred a few times. The chain links TRBV27 to TRBJ2-1; unclear D gene. The V and J ends lost 6 bases and 0 bases respectively, with 9 bases between them. Germline V lookup: CDR1 MNHEY, CDR2 SMNVEV (reference sequence). CDR3 length equals 14 residues. CDR3: CASSHRSSYNEQFF. The CDR3 bases are TGTGCCAGCAGCCATAGAAGCTCCTACAATGAGCAGTTCTTC.

On this clone: A far larger clone is off by one base, so a read error is likely. It is likely a read error, because the conserved phenylalanine at the end of the CDR3 is missing. The rearrangement uses TRBV5-1 and TRBJ1-5; D is undetermined. CDR1 and CDR2 (germline): SGHRS, YFSETQ. This CDR3 is built from 14 residues. The ends were cut back, 3 bases at V and 0 bases at J, with 7 bases in the middle. The CDR3 protein is CASSSDGSNQPQHV. CDR3 nucleotides: TGCGCCAGCAGCTCGGACGGTAGCAATCAGCCCCAGCATGTT.

V usage is TRBV28 and J usage is TRBJ1-4, with D maybe TRBD1 (5 bases). CDR3 length: 15 amino acids. V lost 2 bases to trimming and J lost 0 bases, with 7 bases between them. Germline V gene data show CDR1 as MDHEN and CDR2 as SYDVKM. The CDR3 spells CASSLVGATNEKLFF. In DNA form, the CDR3 reads TGTGCCAGCAGTTTAGTGGGGGCAACTAATGAAAAACTGTTTTTT. The full variable domain, its missing parts supplied by reference TRBV28 and TRBJ1-4, is DVKVTQSSRYLVKRTGEKVFLECVQDMDHENMFWYRQDPGLGLRLIYFSYDVKMKEKGDIPEGYSVSREKKERFSLILESASTNQTSMYLCASSLVGATNEKLFFGSGTQLSVL.

Only a few counts were recorded for this clone. The gene calls are TRBV30 and TRBJ1-3; D is perhaps TRBD1 (5 bases). The CDR3 totals 15 residues. Germline CDR1 GTSNPN, CDR2 SVGIG (reference sequence). V was clipped by 1 base and J by 0 bases, with 10 bases between them. The DNA for the CDR3 is TGTGCCTGGAGTGCGGGAGACAGCTCTGGAAACACCATATATTTT. It is translated as CAWSAGDSSGNTIYF.

Note on this clone: This sample also contains other DNA sequences that code for the same CDR3. The CDR3 loop is CASSLARETQYF. The CDR3, as DNA: TGTGCCAGCAGCTTAGCGCGGGAGACCCAGTACTTC. The chain joins TRBV7-6 to TRBJ2-5, with D uncertain. The V gene's germline CDR1 is SGHVS and CDR2 FNYEAQ. CDR3 size: 12 residues. Deletions cut 0 bases from V and 5 bases from J, with 4 bases between.

As to this clone: Other DNA sequences within the sample encode an identical CDR3. V usage is TRBV28 and J usage is TRBJ2-5; TRBD2 matches at 7 bases. V lost 6 bases to trimming and J lost 5 bases; unmatched junction nucleotides: 3. Germline V gene lookup returns CDR1 MDHEN and CDR2 SYDVKM. This CDR3 spans 12 amino acids. The CDR3 loop is CASRSGEETQYF. In DNA, the CDR3 is TGTGCCAGCAGGAGCGGGGAGGAGACCCAGTACTTC.

The V call is TRBV7-9, the J call TRBJ2-2; TRBD2 might be the D (6 bases). The V end was cut by 5 bases, the J end by 3 bases, with 19 bases between. The germline gives CDR1 SEHNR, CDR2 FQNEAQ (reference sequence). CDR3 size: 17 residues. DNA of the CDR3: TGTGCCAGCAGCCCCCAATCCCCTAGCGAGTACACCGGGGAGCTGTTTTTT. Translated, it gives CASSPQSPSEYTGELFF.

The CDR3 DNA is TGTGCCAGCAGCACCCAAAGCGGTCCCCTCTACAATGAGCAGTTCTTC. Its protein product is CASSTQSGPLYNEQFF. V and J are TRBV7-2 and TRBJ2-1; the D gene is possibly TRBD2 (5 bases). V shed 5 bases and J shed 3 bases, with 17 bases lying between them. CDR3 length equals 16 residues. Germline lookup yields CDR1 SGHTA and CDR2 FQGNSA.